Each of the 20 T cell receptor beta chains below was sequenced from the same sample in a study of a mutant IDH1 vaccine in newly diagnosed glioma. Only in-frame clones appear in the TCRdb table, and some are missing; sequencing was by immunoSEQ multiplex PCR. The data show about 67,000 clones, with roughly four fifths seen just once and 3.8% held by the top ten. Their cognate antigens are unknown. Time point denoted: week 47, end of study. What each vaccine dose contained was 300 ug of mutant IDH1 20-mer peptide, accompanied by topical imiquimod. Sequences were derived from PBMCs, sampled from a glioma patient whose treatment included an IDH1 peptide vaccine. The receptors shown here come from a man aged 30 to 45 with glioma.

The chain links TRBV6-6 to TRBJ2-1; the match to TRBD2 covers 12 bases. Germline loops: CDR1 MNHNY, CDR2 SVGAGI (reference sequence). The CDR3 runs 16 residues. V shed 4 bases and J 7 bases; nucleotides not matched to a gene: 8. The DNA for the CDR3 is TGTGCCAGCAGTTTAGGACTAGCGGGGACTGCGAATGAGCAGTTCTTC. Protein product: CASSLGLAGTANEQFF.

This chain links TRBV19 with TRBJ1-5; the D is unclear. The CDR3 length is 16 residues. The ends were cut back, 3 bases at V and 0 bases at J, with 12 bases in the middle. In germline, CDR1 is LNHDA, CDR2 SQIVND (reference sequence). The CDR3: CASSIIGPPSNQPQHF. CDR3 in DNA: TGTGCCAGTAGTATTATAGGTCCCCCTAGCAATCAGCCCCAGCATTTT.

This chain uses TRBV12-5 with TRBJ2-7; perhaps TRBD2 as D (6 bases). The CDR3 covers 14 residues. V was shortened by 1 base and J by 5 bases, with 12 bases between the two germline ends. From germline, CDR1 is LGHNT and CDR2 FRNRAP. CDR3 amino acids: CASGLGGVGDEQYF. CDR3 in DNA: TGTGCTAGTGGTTTGGGGGGGGTTGGTGACGAGCAGTACTTC. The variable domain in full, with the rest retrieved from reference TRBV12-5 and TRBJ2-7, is DARVTQTPRHKVTEMGQEVTMRCQPILGHNTVFWYRQTMMQGLELLAYFRNRAPLDDSGMPKDRFSAEMPDATLATLKIQPSEPRDSAVYFCASGLGGVGDEQYFGPGTRLTVT.

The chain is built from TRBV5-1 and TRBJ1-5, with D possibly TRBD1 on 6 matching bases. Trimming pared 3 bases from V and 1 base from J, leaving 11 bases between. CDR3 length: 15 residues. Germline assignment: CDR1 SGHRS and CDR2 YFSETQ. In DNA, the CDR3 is TGCGCCAGCAGCTGGAACGGACAGAGCAATCAGCCCCAGCATTTT. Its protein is CASSWNGQSNQPQHF.

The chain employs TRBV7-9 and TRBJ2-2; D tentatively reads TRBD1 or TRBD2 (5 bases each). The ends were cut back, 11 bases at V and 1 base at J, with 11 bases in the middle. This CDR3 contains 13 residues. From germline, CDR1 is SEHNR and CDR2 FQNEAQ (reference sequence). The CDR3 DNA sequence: TGTGCCCAATTTGGGGGGAACACCGGGGAGCTGTTTTTT. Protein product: CAQFGGNTGELFF.

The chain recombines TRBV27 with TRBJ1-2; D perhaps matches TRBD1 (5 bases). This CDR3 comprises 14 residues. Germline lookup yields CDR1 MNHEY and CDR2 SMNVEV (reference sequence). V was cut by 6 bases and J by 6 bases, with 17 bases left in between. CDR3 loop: CASRGTGGRNGYTF. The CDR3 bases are TGTGCCAGCAGGGGGACGGGGGGACGCAATGGCTACACCTTC.

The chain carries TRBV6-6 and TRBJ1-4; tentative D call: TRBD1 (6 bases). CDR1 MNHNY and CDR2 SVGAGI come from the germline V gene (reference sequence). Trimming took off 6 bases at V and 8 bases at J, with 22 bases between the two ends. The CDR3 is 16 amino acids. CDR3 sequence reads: CASSQHHNRVREKLFF. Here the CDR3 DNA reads TGTGCCAGCAGCCAACACCATAACAGGGTACGGGAAAAACTGTTTTTT.

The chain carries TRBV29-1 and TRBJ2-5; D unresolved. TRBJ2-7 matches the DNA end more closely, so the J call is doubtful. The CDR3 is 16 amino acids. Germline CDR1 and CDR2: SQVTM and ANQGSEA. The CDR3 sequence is CSVAPAQAVTSYEQYF. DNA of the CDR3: TGCAGCGTAGCCCCGGCCCAGGCGGTTACCTCCTACGAGCAGTACTTC.

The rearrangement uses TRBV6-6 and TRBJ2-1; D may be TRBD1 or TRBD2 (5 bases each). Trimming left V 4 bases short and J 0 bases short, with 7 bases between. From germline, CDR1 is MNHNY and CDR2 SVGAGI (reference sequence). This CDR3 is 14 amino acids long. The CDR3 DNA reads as TGTGCCAGCAGTTGGGGGTCCTCCTACAATGAGCAGTTCTTC. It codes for CASSWGSSYNEQFF.

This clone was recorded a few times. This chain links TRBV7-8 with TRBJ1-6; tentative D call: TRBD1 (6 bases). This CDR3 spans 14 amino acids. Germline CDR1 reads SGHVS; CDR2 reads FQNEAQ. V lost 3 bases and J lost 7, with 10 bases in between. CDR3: CASSFLQGNSPLHF. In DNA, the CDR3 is TGTGCCAGCAGCTTTTTACAGGGCAATTCACCCCTCCACTTT.

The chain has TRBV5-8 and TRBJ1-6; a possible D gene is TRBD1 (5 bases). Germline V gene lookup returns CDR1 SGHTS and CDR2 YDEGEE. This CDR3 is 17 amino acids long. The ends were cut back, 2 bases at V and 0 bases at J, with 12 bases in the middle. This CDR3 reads CASSFDSLSSYNSPLHF. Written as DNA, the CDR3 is TGTGCCAGCAGCTTCGACAGTCTAAGCTCCTATAATTCACCCCTCCACTTT.

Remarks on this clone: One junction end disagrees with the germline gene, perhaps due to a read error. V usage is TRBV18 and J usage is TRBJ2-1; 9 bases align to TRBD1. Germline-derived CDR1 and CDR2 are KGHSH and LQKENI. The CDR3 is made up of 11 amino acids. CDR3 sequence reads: CASSLGQGSIF. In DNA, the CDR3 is TGTGCCAGCTCACTGGGACAGGGATCCATCTTC.

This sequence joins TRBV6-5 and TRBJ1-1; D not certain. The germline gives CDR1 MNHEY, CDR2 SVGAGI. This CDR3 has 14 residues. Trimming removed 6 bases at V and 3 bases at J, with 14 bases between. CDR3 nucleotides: TGTGCCAGCAGCGGCCGGGTCCGTGACACTGAAGCTTTCTTT. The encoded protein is CASSGRVRDTEAFF.

The CDR3, as DNA: TGTGCCAGCAGCTTAGTGGGGCTGGACAGGGTGTTGGAGACCCAGTACTTC. It translates to CASSLVGLDRVLETQYF. The chain employs TRBV7-6 and TRBJ2-5; TRBD1 matches 8 bases. This CDR3 contains 17 residues. The V gene end was trimmed by 1 base and the J gene end by 5 bases; junction bases not matched to a gene: 12. Germline loops: CDR1 SGHVS, CDR2 FNYEAQ. Filled out from reference TRBV7-6 and TRBJ2-5, the complete variable domain reads GAGVSQSPRYKVTKRGQDVALRCDPISGHVSLYWYRQALGQGPEFLTYFNYEAQQDKSGLPNDRFSAERPEGSISTLTIQRTEQRDSAMYRCASSLVGLDRVLETQYFGPGTRLLVL.

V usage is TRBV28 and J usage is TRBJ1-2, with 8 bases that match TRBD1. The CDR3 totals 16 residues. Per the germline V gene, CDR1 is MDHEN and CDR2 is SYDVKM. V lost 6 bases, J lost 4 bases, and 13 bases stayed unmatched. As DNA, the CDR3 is TGTGCCAGCAGCAAAGGGGGCAGGGGGCATGCCTATGGCTACACCTTC. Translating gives CASSKGGRGHAYGYTF.

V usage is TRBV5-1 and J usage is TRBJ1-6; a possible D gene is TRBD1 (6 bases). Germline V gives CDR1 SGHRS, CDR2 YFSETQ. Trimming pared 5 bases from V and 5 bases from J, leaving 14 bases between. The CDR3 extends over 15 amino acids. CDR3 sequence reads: CASRSQGSNNSPLHF. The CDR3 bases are TGCGCCAGCAGATCTCAGGGGAGCAATAATTCACCCCTCCACTTT.

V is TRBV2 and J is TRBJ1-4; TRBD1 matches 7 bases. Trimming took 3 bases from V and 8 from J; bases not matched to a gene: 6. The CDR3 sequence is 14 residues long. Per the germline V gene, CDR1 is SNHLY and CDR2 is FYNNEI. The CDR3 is CASSDHRGGEKLFF. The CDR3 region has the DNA TGTGCCAGCAGTGATCACAGGGGAGGAGAAAAACTGTTTTTT.

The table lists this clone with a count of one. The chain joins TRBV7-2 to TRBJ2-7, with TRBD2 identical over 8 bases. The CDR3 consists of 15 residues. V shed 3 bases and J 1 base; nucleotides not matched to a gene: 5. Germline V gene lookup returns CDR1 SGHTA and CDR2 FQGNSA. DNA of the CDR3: TGTGCCAGCAGCTTCACCGGGACTAGTTCCTACGAGCAGTACTTC. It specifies CASSFTGTSSYEQYF.

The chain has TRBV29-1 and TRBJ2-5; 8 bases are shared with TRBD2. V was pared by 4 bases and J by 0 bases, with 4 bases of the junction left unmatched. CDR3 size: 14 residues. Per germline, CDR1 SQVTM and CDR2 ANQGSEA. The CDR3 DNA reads TGCAGCGTTGTGCGGGAGGTCAACCAAGAGACCCAGTACTTC. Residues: CSVVREVNQETQYF.

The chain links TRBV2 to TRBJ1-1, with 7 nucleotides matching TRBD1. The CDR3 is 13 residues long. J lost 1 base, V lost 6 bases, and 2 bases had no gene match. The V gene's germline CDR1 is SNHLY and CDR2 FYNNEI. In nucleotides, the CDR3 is TGTGCCAGCAGCAGGGGGAAGAACACTGAAGCTTTCTTT. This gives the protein CASSRGKNTEAFF.